The rows below give T cell receptor beta chains drawn from one sample of a study of blood T cells in healthy people across ages. Via MiXCR, TCRdb re-called the 5' RACE reads, giving one row per CDR3 protein. This table has 1.5 million to 2 million distinct CDR3 sequences, 40% to 55% appearing once. Sequencing was done on a sample of blood. These receptors all come from a woman in her 40s in good health. Each CDR3 is given with its conserved first and last residue. The order of the fields is CDR3 protein, V gene, J gene, clone size. Size tells how often a clone was seen (once, few, many) or the class of an expanded clone, and some rows leave it out.

CDR3 protein: CSASFQGSLYF
V gene: TRBV20-1
J gene: TRBJ2-3
clone size: NA

CDR3 protein: CASSYSGAGLHQPQHF
V gene: TRBV6-5
J gene: TRBJ1-5
clone size: NA

CDR3 protein: CSASATGEVGGYTF
V gene: TRBV20-1
J gene: TRBJ1-2
clone size: NA

CDR3 protein: CASSQDMTSRGQETQYF
V gene: TRBV4-2
J gene: TRBJ2-5
clone size: NA

CDR3 protein: CATSDPLYQETQYF
V gene: TRBV24-1
J gene: TRBJ2-5
clone size: NA

CDR3 protein: CASSLARRGEFF
V gene: TRBV13
J gene: TRBJ2-1
clone size: few

CDR3 protein: CASSLEDWRLLETQYF
V gene: TRBV7-9
J gene: NA
clone size: NA

CDR3 protein: CASSQDGDNYGYTF
V gene: TRBV4-3
J gene: TRBJ1-2
clone size: NA

CDR3 protein: CSATLYTGPLAKNIQYF
V gene: TRBV20-1
J gene: TRBJ2-4
clone size: NA

CDR3 protein: CASSASGAGGPPSETQYF
V gene: TRBV9
J gene: TRBJ2-5
clone size: NA

CDR3 protein: CASSQGVAGAPETQYF
V gene: TRBV4-2
J gene: TRBJ2-5
clone size: NA

CDR3 protein: CASSLRPDVSYNSPLHF
V gene: TRBV12-3/TRBV12-4
J gene: TRBJ1-6
clone size: NA

CDR3 protein: CASTYLRTRGGADTQYF
V gene: TRBV6-2/TRBV6-3
J gene: TRBJ2-3
clone size: few

CDR3 protein: CASSGLRDNGEQFF
V gene: TRBV2
J gene: TRBJ2-1
clone size: NA

CDR3 protein: CASSQARQGPSYEQYF
V gene: TRBV4-3
J gene: TRBJ2-7
clone size: NA

CDR3 protein: CATEPGTEASGYTF
V gene: TRBV10-3
J gene: TRBJ1-2
clone size: NA

CDR3 protein: CASSIIAGRETQYF
V gene: TRBV28
J gene: TRBJ2-5
clone size: NA

CDR3 protein: CSARVGTGGTEAFF
V gene: TRBV20-1
J gene: TRBJ1-1
clone size: NA

CDR3 protein: CASSRPDVTRTQYF
V gene: TRBV28
J gene: TRBJ2-3
clone size: NA

CDR3 protein: CASSHGTEINTEAFF
V gene: TRBV4-3
J gene: TRBJ1-1
clone size: NA

CDR3 protein: CASSRQGVSSIVTDTQYF
V gene: TRBV4-2
J gene: TRBJ2-3
clone size: NA

CDR3 protein: CSGTGQDNEQYF
V gene: TRBV20-1
J gene: TRBJ2-5
clone size: NA

CDR3 protein: CSARDPPGGYYDEQFF
V gene: TRBV20-1
J gene: TRBJ2-1
clone size: once

CDR3 protein: CASPGLIYGYTF
V gene: TRBV7-9
J gene: TRBJ1-2
clone size: NA

CDR3 protein: CASRGGDTEAFF
V gene: TRBV21-1
J gene: TRBJ1-1
clone size: NA

CDR3 protein: CASSKDAQYF
V gene: TRBV21-1
J gene: TRBJ2-3
clone size: NA

CDR3 protein: CASSHSDRGGYTF
V gene: TRBV27
J gene: TRBJ1-2
clone size: NA

CDR3 protein: CASSSTSVPNEQYF
V gene: TRBV7-2
J gene: TRBJ2-4
clone size: NA

CDR3 protein: CASSKGQDGYTF
V gene: TRBV3-1
J gene: TRBJ1-2
clone size: few

CDR3 protein: CASSTDNRYYGYTF
V gene: TRBV6-5
J gene: TRBJ1-2
clone size: NA

CDR3 protein: CSVESGGGAAYEQYF
V gene: TRBV29-1
J gene: TRBJ2-7
clone size: many

CDR3 protein: CASSKTTGVTYEQYF
V gene: TRBV27
J gene: TRBJ2-7
clone size: few

CDR3 protein: CASSRGGTSYNEQFF
V gene: TRBV5-1
J gene: TRBJ2-1
clone size: NA

CDR3 protein: CASRPQGAGNIQYF
V gene: TRBV6-5
J gene: TRBJ2-4
clone size: few

CDR3 protein: CASSTGQGVHEQFF
V gene: TRBV5-1
J gene: TRBJ2-1
clone size: NA

CDR3 protein: CASSPRWATETQYF
V gene: TRBV9
J gene: TRBJ2-5
clone size: few

CDR3 protein: CASRPGGKLNTEAFF
V gene: TRBV5-1
J gene: TRBJ1-1
clone size: NA

CDR3 protein: CSAGQGGSPLHF
V gene: TRBV20-1
J gene: TRBJ1-6
clone size: NA

CDR3 protein: CASSSGLAGGPGNEQFF
V gene: TRBV11-2
J gene: TRBJ2-1
clone size: NA

CDR3 protein: CASSTEGGVTYEQYF
V gene: TRBV7-2
J gene: TRBJ2-7
clone size: once

CDR3 protein: CASSEIFEGNQPQHF
V gene: TRBV6-1
J gene: TRBJ1-5
clone size: few

CDR3 protein: CASSPGLAGEGTYNEQFF
V gene: TRBV5-6
J gene: TRBJ2-1
clone size: NA

CDR3 protein: CASSEGNYNEQFF
V gene: TRBV6-4
J gene: TRBJ2-1
clone size: NA

CDR3 protein: CASSQEAGNSYSYTF
V gene: TRBV4-2
J gene: TRBJ1-2
clone size: NA

CDR3 protein: CASSLAKSSGANVLTF
V gene: TRBV5-1
J gene: TRBJ2-6
clone size: NA

CDR3 protein: CASSLLQSTYNSPLHF
V gene: TRBV7-9
J gene: TRBJ1-6
clone size: NA

CDR3 protein: CASRPGRGGTDTQYF
V gene: TRBV6-1
J gene: TRBJ2-3
clone size: NA

CDR3 protein: CASITGGTGIEQFF
V gene: TRBV7-9
J gene: TRBJ2-1
clone size: NA

CDR3 protein: CASSYGDRTGSSYNSPLHF
V gene: TRBV6-5
J gene: TRBJ1-6
clone size: NA

CDR3 protein: CASSSWTGISYNEQYF
V gene: TRBV7-9
J gene: NA
clone size: NA

CDR3 protein: CASSPLAGNGDTQYF
V gene: TRBV7-2
J gene: TRBJ2-3
clone size: few

CDR3 protein: CASSSLISDTQYF
V gene: TRBV6-6
J gene: TRBJ2-3
clone size: NA

CDR3 protein: CASSEAKTQYF
V gene: TRBV2
J gene: NA
clone size: few

CDR3 protein: CASSYAPGGAKNIQYF
V gene: TRBV6-2/TRBV6-3
J gene: TRBJ2-4
clone size: NA

CDR3 protein: CASSSSTGPLGGYTF
V gene: TRBV11-2
J gene: TRBJ1-2
clone size: NA

CDR3 protein: CASSPRASGVNEQFF
V gene: TRBV7-2
J gene: TRBJ2-1
clone size: few